A single sample gave rise to the 24 T cell receptor beta chains below, sequenced in a study of blood T cell repertoires in COVID-19. Sequencing was performed with immunoSEQ multiplex PCR; in TCRdb, only in-frame clones are kept and a portion is missing. This sample carries 25,000 or so clones, 94% of them seen once, and the ten largest clones take around 4%. Specimen: peripheral blood. These receptors originate from a woman in her forties or fifties with active COVID-19.

The chain recombines TRBV3-1 (or the pseudogene TRBV3-2) with TRBJ1-5; no firm D call. The germline gives CDR1 LGHDT, CDR2 YNNKEL (reference sequence). The V gene lost 4 bases and the J gene lost 11 bases, with 9 bases spanning the gap. The CDR3 loop spans 11 amino acids. CDR3 in amino acids: CASSLMATQHF. CDR3 DNA sequence: TGTGCCAGCAGCCTTATGGCAACCCAGCATTTT.

This clone was found a few times. The chain combines TRBV27 with TRBJ2-5; 7 bases match TRBD2. V shed 6 bases and J 3 bases; nucleotides not matched to a gene: 4. The CDR3 spans 13 residues. CDR1 and CDR2 from the germline V gene are MNHEY and SMNVEV (reference sequence). CDR3 amino acids: CASRRLAEETQYF. The CDR3 DNA reads as TGTGCCAGCAGGCGGCTAGCGGAAGAGACCCAGTACTTC.

The V and J genes are TRBV29-1 and TRBJ1-1; unclear D gene. V was clipped by 7 bases and J by 1 base, with 10 bases between them. Germline CDR1 reads SQVTM; CDR2 reads ANQGSEA. The CDR3 has 12 amino acids. CDR3 coding DNA: TGCAGCGCAGAAGGAGGGAACACTGAAGCTTTCTTT. It encodes CSAEGGNTEAFF.

This clone was observed a single time. V is TRBV5-1 and J is TRBJ2-2; TRBD1 might be the D (6 bases). Trimming took 0 bases from V and 5 from J, leaving 11 bases between them. The length of the CDR3 is 15 residues. Germline V gene sequence: CDR1 SGHRS, CDR2 YFSETQ. CDR3: CASSLVQGQTGELFF. CDR3 sequence (DNA): TGCGCCAGCAGCTTGGTGCAGGGGCAAACCGGGGAGCTGTTTTTT.

The chain couples TRBV15 to TRBJ2-5; 11 bases are shared with TRBD2. The CDR3 length is 17 residues. Germline V lookup: CDR1 LNHNV, CDR2 YYDKDF (reference sequence). The V gene end was trimmed by 0 bases and the J gene end by 4 bases; junction bases not matched to a gene: 7. The CDR3: CATSRDPGGLAGETQYF. CDR3 coding DNA: TGTGCCACCAGCAGAGATCCGGGAGGACTAGCGGGAGAGACCCAGTACTTC.

The V call is TRBV6-5, the J call TRBJ2-5, with 9 positions matching TRBD1. CDR3 length: 15 residues. The V segment lost 6 bases and the J segment 3 bases; nucleotides outside the gene matches: 8. Germline-derived CDR1 and CDR2 are MNHEY and SVGAGI. The CDR3 loop is CASSLRTGEKETQYF. In DNA form, the CDR3 reads TGTGCCAGCAGCCTACGGACAGGGGAGAAAGAGACCCAGTACTTC.

The chain employs TRBV28 and TRBJ1-1; 11 bases are shared with TRBD1. The CDR3 loop spans 16 amino acids. The trim removed 6 bases at V and 6 bases at J, leaving 12 bases unmatched. CDR1 and CDR2 (germline): MDHEN, SYDVKM. CDR3: CASSAGTGGSFAEAFF. CDR3 nucleotide sequence: TGTGCCAGCAGCGCCGGGACAGGGGGTTCGTTCGCTGAAGCTTTCTTT.

The V and J genes are TRBV4-1 and TRBJ2-1, with 9 bases matching TRBD1. Trimming removed 4 bases from V and 3 bases from J; junction bases left unmatched: 7. The CDR3 has 16 residues. Germline CDR1 reads MGHRA; CDR2 reads YSYEKL. In nucleotides, the CDR3 is TGCGCCAGCAGCCCGAACAGGGGGCGAGTCTACAATGAGCAGTTCTTC. It yields the protein CASSPNRGRVYNEQFF.

The chain links TRBV7-9 to TRBJ2-3; 7 nucleotides align to TRBD2. J lost 3 bases, V lost 5 bases, and 11 bases had no gene match. The germline V gene has CDR1 SEHNR and CDR2 FQNEAQ (reference sequence). The CDR3 runs to 16 residues. The CDR3 is CASSAGLGPLTDTQYF. DNA of the CDR3: TGTGCCAGCAGCGCCGGACTAGGCCCTCTTACAGATACGCAGTATTTT. Full variable domain (outside the CDR3, taken from reference TRBV7-9 and TRBJ2-3): DTGVSQNPRHKITKRGQNVTFRCDPISEHNRLYWYRQTLGQGPEFLTYFQNEAQLEKSRLLSDRFSAERPKGSFSTLEIQRTEQGDSAMYLCASSAGLGPLTDTQYFGPGTRLTVL.

The CDR3 DNA reads TGTGCCAGCGCCACCTGGCAGGGGGATACCACCTACGAGCAGTACGTC. Translation gives CASATWQGDTTYEQYV. J is TRBJ2-7 and V is TRBV28, with 7 bases that match TRBD1. Germline-derived CDR1 and CDR2 are MDHEN and SYDVKM. V was clipped by 8 bases and J by 2 bases; unmatched bases: 15. The length of the CDR3 is 16 residues.

V is TRBV5-8 and J is TRBJ2-1, with TRBD2 matching 12 bases. Germline trimming cut 4 bases from V and 0 bases from J; bases unmatched to any gene: 2. CDR3 length: 16 amino acids. The V gene's germline CDR1 is SGHTS and CDR2 YDEGEE. The CDR3, as DNA: TGTGCCAGCAGCCGGACTAGCGGGACCTCCTACAATGAGCAGTTCTTC. Encoded protein: CASSRTSGTSYNEQFF.

The chain links TRBV29-1 to TRBJ2-6; TRBD2 agrees at 10 bases. J lost 0 bases, V lost 5 bases, and 7 bases had no gene match. The CDR3 extends over 17 amino acids. From germline, CDR1 is SQVTM and CDR2 ANQGSEA. This CDR3 is CSVNLAGVSSGANVLTF. The CDR3 DNA reads TGCAGCGTTAATCTAGCGGGGGTGTCCTCTGGGGCCAACGTCCTGACTTTC.

V usage is TRBV4-2 and J usage is TRBJ2-1, with TRBD2 matching over 10 bases. The CDR3 has 19 residues. With V trimmed by 0 bases and J by 1 base, 9 bases remained unmatched. CDR1 is LGHNA and CDR2 is YNFKEQ in the germline V gene. The CDR3 reads CASSQDGPLAGASYNEQFF. CDR3 in DNA: TGTGCCAGCAGCCAAGATGGCCCCCTAGCGGGGGCATCCTACAATGAGCAGTTCTTC.

The gene calls are TRBV28 and TRBJ1-2; no clear D gene. Trimming stripped 4 bases from V and 8 bases from J, with 17 bases between. Per the germline V gene, CDR1 is MDHEN and CDR2 is SYDVKM. CDR3 length: 14 residues. As DNA, the CDR3 is TGTGCCAGCAGTTCTACGGGTCTTGGTGGAGGCTACACCTTC. It is translated as CASSSTGLGGGYTF.

The V call is TRBV7-2, the J call TRBJ1-1, with TRBD1 matching over 9 bases. Germline CDR1 reads SGHTA; CDR2 reads FQGNSA. V lost 3 bases and J lost 11; bases outside the gene matches: 10. The CDR3 contains 14 residues. CDR3 coding DNA: TGTGCCAGCAGCTTCGGGACAGGGAAATGGTGGGCTTTCTTT. Translated: CASSFGTGKWWAFF.

The chain combines TRBV9 with TRBJ1-1; D may be TRBD1 (5 bases). V lost 4 bases, J lost 1 base, and 14 bases lay in between. There are 15 residues in the CDR3. The V gene's germline CDR1 is SGDLS and CDR2 YYNGEE. The CDR3 spells CASSPVGGTNTEAFF. The CDR3 region has the DNA TGTGCCAGCAGCCCGGTTGGGGGGACGAACACTGAAGCTTTCTTT.

The chain carries TRBV6-6 and TRBJ1-2, with D tentatively TRBD1 (6 bases). Trimming cost V 6 bases and J 5 bases, with 13 bases left between them. The V gene's germline CDR1 is MNHNY and CDR2 SVGAGI (reference sequence). This CDR3 is 13 amino acids long. The CDR3 loop reads CASRKQGEYGYTF. In nucleotides, the CDR3 is TGTGCCAGCAGGAAACAGGGAGAATATGGCTACACCTTC.

The rearrangement joins TRBV4-2 to TRBJ2-4; D not certain. The CDR3 has 17 amino acids. V lost 2 bases, J lost 0 bases, and 14 bases lay in between. Looked up from germline, CDR1 is LGHNA and CDR2 is YNFKEQ. The CDR3 sequence is CASSQTISVVAKNIQYF. CDR3 coding DNA: TGTGCCAGCAGCCAAACGATCTCCGTAGTAGCCAAAAACATTCAGTACTTC.

This chain uses TRBV19 with TRBJ1-4, with D hard to call. Trimming pared 6 bases from V and 4 bases from J, leaving 12 bases between. The CDR3 consists of 14 residues. Germline CDR1 reads LNHDA; CDR2 reads SQIVND (reference sequence). The CDR3 here is CASSRLSGNEKLFF. In DNA form, the CDR3 reads TGTGCCAGTAGCCGGTTATCTGGTAATGAAAAACTGTTTTTT.

This clone was counted once. The CDR3 protein is CASSVSRTGAMNTEAFF. CDR3 nucleotides: TGTGCCAGCAGCGTGAGTAGGACAGGGGCAATGAACACTGAAGCTTTCTTT. This chain uses TRBV11-2 with TRBJ1-1; 9 positions match TRBD1. CDR3 length equals 17 residues. Germline CDR1 and CDR2: SGHAT and FQNNGV. V shed 5 bases and J 0 bases; nucleotides not matched to a gene: 10.

The chain is built from TRBV9 and TRBJ2-1; TRBD1 matches at 7 bases. After removal of 1 base from V and 13 bases from J, the junction contained 20 bases not matched to a gene. CDR3 length equals 17 residues. CDR1 and CDR2 from the germline V gene are SGDLS and YYNGEE. CDR3 amino acids: CASSVSPVPGQLSIQFF. The CDR3 region has the DNA TGTGCCAGCAGCGTAAGTCCGGTTCCGGGACAGCTATCGATTCAGTTCTTC.

The gene calls are TRBV3-1 (or the pseudogene TRBV3-2) and TRBJ1-6; D unresolved. Germline V gene lookup returns CDR1 LGHDT and CDR2 YNNKEL (reference sequence). The CDR3 extends over 15 amino acids. With 4 bases removed from V and 6 bases from J, the gap between germline ends came to 13 bases. CDR3 in amino acids: CASSPLLATNSPLHF. The CDR3, as DNA: TGTGCCAGCAGCCCCCTACTCGCTACTAATTCACCCCTCCACTTT.

This chain links TRBV27 with TRBJ2-5, with TRBD2 identical over 9 bases. The J segment lost 3 bases and the V segment lost 6 bases, leaving 8 bases of the junction unmatched. This CDR3 has 15 residues. Germline V gene data show CDR1 as MNHEY and CDR2 as SMNVEV (reference sequence). The CDR3, as DNA: TGTGCCAGCAGAAAAGAGGCTAGCGGGGAAGAGACCCAGTACTTC. Protein product: CASRKEASGEETQYF.

The chain couples TRBV6-1 to TRBJ1-2; the match to TRBD1 covers 9 bases. Germline V lookup: CDR1 MNHNS, CDR2 SASEGT. CDR3 length equals 16 residues. V was clipped by 4 bases and J by 3 bases; unmatched bases: 9. The CDR3 region is CASSAGRTGEHYGYTF. In DNA form, the CDR3 reads TGTGCCAGCAGTGCCGGGAGGACAGGGGAGCACTATGGCTACACCTTC.